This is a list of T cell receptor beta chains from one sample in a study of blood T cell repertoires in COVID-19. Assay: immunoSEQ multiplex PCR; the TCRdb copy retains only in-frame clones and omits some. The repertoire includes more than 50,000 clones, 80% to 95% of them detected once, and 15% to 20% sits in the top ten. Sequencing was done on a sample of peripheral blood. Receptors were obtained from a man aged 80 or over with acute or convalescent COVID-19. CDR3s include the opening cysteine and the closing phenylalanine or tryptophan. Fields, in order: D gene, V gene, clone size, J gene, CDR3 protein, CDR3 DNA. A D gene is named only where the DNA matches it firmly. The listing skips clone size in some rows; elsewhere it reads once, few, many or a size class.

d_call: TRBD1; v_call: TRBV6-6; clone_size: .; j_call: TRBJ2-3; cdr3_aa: CASSSRQGVTDTQYF; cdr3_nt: TGTGCCAGCAGTTCAAGGCAGGGGGTCACAGATACGCAGTATTTT
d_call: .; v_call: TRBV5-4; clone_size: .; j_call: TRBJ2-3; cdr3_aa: CASSLGGELGTDTQYF; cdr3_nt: TGTGCCAGCAGCTTGGGGGGGGAATTGGGCACAGATACGCAGTATTTT
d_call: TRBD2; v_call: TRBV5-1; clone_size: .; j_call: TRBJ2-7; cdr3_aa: CASSPGPVAGQFSYEQYF; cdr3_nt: TGCGCCAGCAGCCCCGGTCCCGTAGCGGGCCAGTTCTCCTACGAGCAGTACTTC
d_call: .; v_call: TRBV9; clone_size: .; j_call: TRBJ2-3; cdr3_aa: CASSVETRTDTQYF; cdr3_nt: TGTGCCAGCAGCGTAGAGACTAGAACAGATACGCAGTATTTT
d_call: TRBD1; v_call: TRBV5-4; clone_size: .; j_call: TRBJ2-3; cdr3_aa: CASSMTGGTDTQYF; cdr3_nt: TGTGCCAGCAGCATGACAGGGGGCACAGATACGCAGTATTTT
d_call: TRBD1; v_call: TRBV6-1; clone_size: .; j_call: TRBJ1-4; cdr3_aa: CASNPGQGNEKLFF; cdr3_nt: TGTGCCAGCAACCCGGGACAGGGGAATGAAAAACTGTTTTTT
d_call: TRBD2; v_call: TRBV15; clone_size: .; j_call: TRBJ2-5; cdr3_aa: CATSTVSGGALSAQYF; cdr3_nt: TGTGCCACCAGCACAGTTAGCGGGGGGGCCTTGTCGGCCCAGTACTTC
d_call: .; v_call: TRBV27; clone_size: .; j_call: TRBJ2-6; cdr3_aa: CASSPGDAGANVLTF; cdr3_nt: TGTGCCAGCAGTCCCGGGGATGCTGGGGCCAACGTCCTGACTTTC
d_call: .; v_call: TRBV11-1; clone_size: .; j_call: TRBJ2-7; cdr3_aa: CASSLARQTYEQYF; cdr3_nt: TGTGCCAGCAGCTTAGCCCGACAGACCTACGAGCAGTACTTC
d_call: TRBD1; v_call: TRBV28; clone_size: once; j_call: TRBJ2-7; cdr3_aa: CASTPGQEYEQYF; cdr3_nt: TGTGCCAGCACCCCGGGACAGGAATACGAGCAGTACTTC
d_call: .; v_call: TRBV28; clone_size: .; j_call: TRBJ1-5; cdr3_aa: CATQRRREDQPQHF; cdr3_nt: TGTGCCACCCAGCGGCGGAGGGAGGATCAGCCCCAGCATTTT
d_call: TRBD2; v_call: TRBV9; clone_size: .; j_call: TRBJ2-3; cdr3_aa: CASAGMSGVADTQYF; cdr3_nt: TGTGCCAGCGCGGGGATGAGCGGGGTTGCAGATACGCAGTATTTT
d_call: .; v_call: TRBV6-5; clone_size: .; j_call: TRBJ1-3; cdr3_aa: CASSYSQGNTIYF; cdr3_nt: TGTGCCAGCAGTTACTCACAGGGAAACACCATATATTTT
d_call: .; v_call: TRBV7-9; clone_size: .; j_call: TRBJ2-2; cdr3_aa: CASSPATPPGLFF; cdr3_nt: TGTGCCAGCAGCCCGGCCACCCCCCCAGGGCTGTTTTTT
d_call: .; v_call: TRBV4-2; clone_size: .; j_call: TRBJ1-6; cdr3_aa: CASSQSRNSPLHF; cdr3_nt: TGTGCCAGCAGCCAGTCCCGTAATTCACCCCTCCACTTT
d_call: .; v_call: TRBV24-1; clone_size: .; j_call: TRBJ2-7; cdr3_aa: CAPSLRGYHEQYF; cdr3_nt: TGTGCCCCATCGCTGAGGGGGTACCACGAGCAGTACTTC
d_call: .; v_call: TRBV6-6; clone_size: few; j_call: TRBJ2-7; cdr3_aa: CASSYSSSNAGQQF; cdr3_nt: TGTGCCAGCAGTTACTCGAGTTCAAATGCGGGACAGCAGTTC
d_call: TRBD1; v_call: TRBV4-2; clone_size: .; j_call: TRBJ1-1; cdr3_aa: CASSPVPDRSNEAFF; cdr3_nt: TGTGCCAGCAGCCCGGTCCCGGACAGGTCTAATGAAGCTTTCTTT
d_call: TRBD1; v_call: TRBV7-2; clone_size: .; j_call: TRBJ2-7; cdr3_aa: CASSSGTGGYEQYF; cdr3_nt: TGTGCCAGCAGCTCCGGGACAGGGGGCTACGAGCAGTACTTC
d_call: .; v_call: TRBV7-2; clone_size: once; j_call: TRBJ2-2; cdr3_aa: CASSLVGQGNTGELFF; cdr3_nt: TGTGCCAGCAGCTTAGTTGGGCAGGGAAACACCGGGGAGCTGTTTTTT
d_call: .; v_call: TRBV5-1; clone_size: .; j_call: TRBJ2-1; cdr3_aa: CASSPIGEGGKSYEQFF; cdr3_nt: TGCGCCAGCAGCCCTATCGGCGAGGGGGGGAAAAGTTATGAGCAGTTCTTC
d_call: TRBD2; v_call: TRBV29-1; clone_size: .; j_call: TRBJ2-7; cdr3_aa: CSVGLAGASYEQYF; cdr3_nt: TGCAGCGTGGGTCTAGCGGGGGCCTCCTACGAGCAGTACTTC
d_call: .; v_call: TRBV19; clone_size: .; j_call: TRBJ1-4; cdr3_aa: CASSLRQSYEKLFF; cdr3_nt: TGTGCCAGTAGTCTCCGACAGAGTTACGAAAAACTGTTTTTT
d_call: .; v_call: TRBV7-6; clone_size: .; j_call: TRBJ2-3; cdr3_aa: CASSLAGRTDTQYF; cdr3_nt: TGTGCCAGCAGCTTGGCAGGGAGGACAGATACGCAGTATTTT
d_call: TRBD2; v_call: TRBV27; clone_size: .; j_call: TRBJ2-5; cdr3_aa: CASRPTLAVQETQYF; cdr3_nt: TGTGCCAGCAGGCCTACTCTAGCGGTCCAAGAGACCCAGTACTTC
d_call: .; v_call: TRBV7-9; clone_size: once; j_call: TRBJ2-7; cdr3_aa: CASSGLDGSYEQYF; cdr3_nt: TGTGCCAGCAGCGGCCTAGACGGCAGCTACGAGCAGTACTTC
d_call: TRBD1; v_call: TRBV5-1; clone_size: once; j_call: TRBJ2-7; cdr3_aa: CASSLAQGASEQYF; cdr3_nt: TGCGCCAGCAGCTTGGCACAGGGGGCGAGCGAGCAGTACTTC
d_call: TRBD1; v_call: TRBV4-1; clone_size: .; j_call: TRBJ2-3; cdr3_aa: CASSQPDRSTDTQYF; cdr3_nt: TGCGCCAGCAGCCAACCGGACAGGTCCACAGATACGCAGTATTTT
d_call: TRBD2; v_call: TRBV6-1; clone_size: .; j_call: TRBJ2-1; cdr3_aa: CASSVGPWTSGGSYNEQFF; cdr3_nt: TGTGCCAGCAGTGTGGGTCCCTGGACTAGCGGGGGCTCCTACAATGAGCAGTTCTTC
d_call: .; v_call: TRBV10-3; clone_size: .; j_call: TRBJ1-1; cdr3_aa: CAISGGVRYTEAFF; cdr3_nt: TGTGCCATCAGTGGGGGGGTGAGGTACACTGAAGCTTTCTTT
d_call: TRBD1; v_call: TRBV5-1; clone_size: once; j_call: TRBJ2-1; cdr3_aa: CASNPPGQGVNEQFF; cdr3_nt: TGCGCCAGCAACCCGCCGGGACAGGGTGTCAATGAGCAGTTCTTC
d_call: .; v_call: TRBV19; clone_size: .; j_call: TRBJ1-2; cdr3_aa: CASSLTGRNYGYTF; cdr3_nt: TGTGCCAGTAGCCTAACAGGGCGGAACTATGGCTACACCTTC
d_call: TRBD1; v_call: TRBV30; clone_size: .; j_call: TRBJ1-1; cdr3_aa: CAWNVMDRATEAFF; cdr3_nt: TGTGCCTGGAATGTGATGGACAGGGCGACTGAAGCTTTCTTT
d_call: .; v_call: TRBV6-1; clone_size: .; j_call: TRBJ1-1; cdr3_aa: CASSEQALYLNTEAFF; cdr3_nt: TGTGCCAGCAGTGAGCAGGCCTTATACTTGAACACTGAAGCTTTCTTT
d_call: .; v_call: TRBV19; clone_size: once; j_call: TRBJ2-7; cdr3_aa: CASSSDTTATEQYF; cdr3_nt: TGTGCCAGTAGTTCCGACACAACCGCTACCGAGCAGTACTTC
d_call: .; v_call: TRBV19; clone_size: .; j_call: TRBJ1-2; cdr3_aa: CASSTQNNYGYTF; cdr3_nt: TGTGCCAGTAGTACCCAGAACAACTATGGCTACACCTTC
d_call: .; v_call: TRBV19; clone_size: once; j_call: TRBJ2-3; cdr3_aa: CASSRLAADTQYF; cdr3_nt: TGTGCCAGTAGTCGATTAGCGGCAGATACGCAGTATTTT
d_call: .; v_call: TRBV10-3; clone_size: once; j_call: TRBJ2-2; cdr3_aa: CAISEDYQTGELFF; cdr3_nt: TGTGCCATCAGCGAGGATTACCAGACCGGGGAGCTGTTTTTT
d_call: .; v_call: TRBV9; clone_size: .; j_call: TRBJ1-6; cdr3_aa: CASSVTGSENSPLHF; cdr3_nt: TGTGCCAGCAGCGTAACGGGGTCCGAGAATTCACCCCTCCACTTT
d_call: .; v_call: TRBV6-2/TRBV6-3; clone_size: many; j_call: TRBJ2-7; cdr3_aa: CASSYVTDNVYEQYF; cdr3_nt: TGTGCCAGCAGTTACGTCACAGACAATGTCTACGAGCAGTACTTC
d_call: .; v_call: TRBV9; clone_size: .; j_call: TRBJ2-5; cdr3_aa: CASSREPTDQETQYF; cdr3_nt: TGTGCCAGCAGCCGTGAGCCGACAGACCAAGAGACCCAGTACTTC
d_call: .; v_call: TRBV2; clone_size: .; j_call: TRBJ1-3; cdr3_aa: CASSAGNLASSSGNTIYF; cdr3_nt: TGTGCCAGCAGTGCAGGTAACCTCGCGTCGAGCTCTGGAAACACCATATATTTT
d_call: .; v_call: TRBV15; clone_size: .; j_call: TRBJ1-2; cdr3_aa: CATSRGGQGFNYGYTF; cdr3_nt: TGTGCCACCAGCAGGGGAGGGCAGGGATTTAACTATGGCTACACCTTC
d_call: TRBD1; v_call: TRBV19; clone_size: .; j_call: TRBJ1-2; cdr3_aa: CASSLRTGGSRGYTF; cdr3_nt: TGTGCCAGTAGTCTAAGGACAGGGGGCTCGAGAGGCTACACCTTC
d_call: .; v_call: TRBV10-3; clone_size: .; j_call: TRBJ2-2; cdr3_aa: CAISDSLRRAGELFF; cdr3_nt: TGTGCCATCAGTGATTCCCTCCGGCGGGCCGGGGAGCTGTTTTTT